These 21 T cell receptor beta chains were sequenced from one sample in a study of CD8 T cells in ankylosing spondylitis. TCRdb reprocessed the 5' RACE reads with MiXCR, giving one entry per CDR3 protein. Of approximately 220,000 distinct CDR3 sequences in the sample, under 12% are singletons; the top ten hold 21%. The sequenced sample consisted of blood, either unsorted or a sorted T cell fraction (not recorded which). These receptors came from a male donor with ankylosing spondylitis or in good health (not recorded which).

The chain couples TRBV5-1 to TRBJ2-5; 8 positions match TRBD1. There are 13 residues in the CDR3. The V and J ends lost 2 bases and 4 bases, in that order; junction bases with no gene match: 1. Germline loops: CDR1 SGHRS, CDR2 YFSETQ. The CDR3 sequence: CASSFDRGETQYF. Written as DNA, the CDR3 is TGCGCCAGCAGCTTCGACAGGGGAGAGACCCAGTACTTC.

Details on this clonotype: Possible read error: a much larger clone is one base away. This chain uses TRBV15 with TRBJ1-3, with unresolved D. Trimming took off 4 bases at V and 1 base at J, with 8 bases between the two ends. Germline V gene lookup returns CDR1 LNHNV and CDR2 YYDKDF (reference sequence). The CDR3 contains 14 residues. CDR3 sequence reads: CATSTRTSGNTIYF. CDR3 in DNA: TGTGCCACCAGCACCAGGACGTCTGGAAACACCATATATTTT.

There are a few counts of this clonotype. The rearrangement links TRBV28 to TRBJ2-1, with 8 bases fitting TRBD1. This CDR3 region has 20 residues. Germline assignment: CDR1 MDHEN and CDR2 SYDVKM. Trimming removed 6 bases from V and 0 bases from J; junction bases left unmatched: 19. CDR3 bases: TGTGCCAGCAGCCTTCCTGGGACAGGAGTTACACCGAGCTCCTACAATGAGCAGTTCTTC. Translation gives CASSLPGTGVTPSSYNEQFF.

This rearrangement joins TRBV19 to TRBJ2-2; perhaps TRBD1 as D (5 bases). The CDR3 is 16 amino acids. V lost 5 bases, J lost 0 bases, and 13 bases lay in between. Germline CDR1 and CDR2: LNHDA and SQIVND (reference sequence). In DNA, the CDR3 is TGTGCCAGTAGTCCCTCTGACAGTTCGAACACCGGGGAGCTGTTTTTT. Translated: CASSPSDSSNTGELFF.

This clonotype was detected ten times or more. V gene TRBV7-6 combines with J gene TRBJ1-5; D gene ambiguous. The germline V and J ends were trimmed by 5 bases and 7 bases, with 15 bases remaining between them. Germline V gene lookup returns CDR1 SGHVS and CDR2 FNYEAQ. The CDR3 is made up of 14 amino acids. CDR3 bases: TGTGCCAGCAGCCGTGACACATCCGGGCAGCCCCAGCATTTT. As protein: CASSRDTSGQPQHF.

This clonotype was counted only a few times. The chain joins TRBV28 to TRBJ2-7; 12 nucleotides agree with TRBD1. The CDR3 covers 15 residues. Per germline, CDR1 MDHEN and CDR2 SYDVKM. With V trimmed by 6 bases and J by 5 bases, 8 bases remained unmatched. CDR3 in DNA: TGTGCCAGCAGACCCGGGACAGGGGGCAGGAACGAGCAGTACTTC. Amino acid sequence: CASRPGTGGRNEQYF. Full variable domain (outside the CDR3, taken from reference TRBV28 and TRBJ2-7): DVKVTQSSRYLVKRTGEKVFLECVQDMDHENMFWYRQDPGLGLRLIYFSYDVKMKEKGDIPEGYSVSREKKERFSLILESASTNQTSMYLCASRPGTGGRNEQYFGPGTRLTVT.

This clonotype was seen a handful of times. The CDR3: CASTKRATDTQYF. DNA of the CDR3: TGTGCCAGCACCAAAAGGGCCACAGATACGCAGTATTTT. The chain employs TRBV6-1 and TRBJ2-3; D is unresolved. Germline V lookup: CDR1 MNHNS, CDR2 SASEGT. The CDR3 has 13 residues. V gave up 7 bases and J gave up 2 bases, with 10 bases separating them.

Many counts were recorded for this clonotype. J is TRBJ1-1 and V is TRBV20-1; no definite D call. CDR3 size: 14 residues. Germline lookup yields CDR1 DFQATT and CDR2 SNEGSKA (reference sequence). V dropped 3 bases and J dropped 5 bases, with 16 bases sitting between them. CDR3 region: CSASSRGRWTEAFF. The CDR3 nucleotides read TGCAGTGCTAGCTCTCGGGGTAGGTGGACTGAAGCTTTCTTT.

This clonotype was seen ten or more times. The V and J genes are TRBV12-3 or TRBV12-4 and TRBJ1-2, with 8 bases matching TRBD1. Losses at the gene ends were 4 bases for V and 0 bases for J; bases not matched to a gene: 4. The length of the CDR3 is 15 residues. CDR3 sequence reads: CASSWTGTSNYGYTF. The CDR3 nucleotides read TGTGCCAGCAGTTGGACAGGGACTTCTAACTATGGCTACACCTTC.

V gene TRBV28 combines with J gene TRBJ2-7, with D maybe TRBD2 (7 bases). Germline V gene data show CDR1 as MDHEN and CDR2 as SYDVKM. V lost 8 bases to trimming and J lost 4 bases, with 15 bases between them. This CDR3 has 13 amino acids. The CDR3 bases are TGTGCCAGCGAGGGGGGGGGCATTTACGAGCAGTACTTC. Its protein product is CASEGGGIYEQYF.

This clonotype was picked up a small number of times. The chain carries TRBV5-1 and TRBJ2-2; 10 nucleotides align to TRBD1. The CDR3 extends over 17 amino acids. CDR1 SGHRS and CDR2 YFSETQ come from the germline V gene. V trimming: 0 bases; J trimming: 3 bases; junction bases outside the gene matches: 5. In DNA, the CDR3 is TGCGCCAGCAGCTTGGAACCCGGGACAGGGGACACCGGGGAGCTGTTTTTT. Translated, it gives CASSLEPGTGDTGELFF.

Remarks on this clonotype: The junction does not match germline at one end; this may be a read error. CDR3 protein: CASSPNYNRGTSTDRQYF. In nucleotides, the CDR3 is TGTGCCAGCTCACCTAATTACAACAGGGGGACGAGCACAGATAGGCAGTATTTT. The chain couples TRBV18 to TRBJ2-3, with TRBD1 matching over 8 bases. Germline CDR1 and CDR2: KGHSH and LQKENI. This CDR3 is 18 amino acids long.

This clonotype was seen only once. CDR3 sequence: CAWSVRGNSHGYTF. DNA of the CDR3: TGTGCCTGGAGTGTACGGGGTAATTCTCATGGCTACACCTTC. The chain is built from TRBV30 and TRBJ1-2; D remains unclear. Germline V gives CDR1 GTSNPN, CDR2 SVGIG (reference sequence). With 0 bases removed from V and 6 bases from J, the gap between germline ends came to 14 bases. This CDR3 region has 14 residues.

There are many counts of this clonotype. The chain carries TRBV6-5 and TRBJ2-1; unclear D gene. Germline values: CDR1 MNHEY, CDR2 SVGAGI. V lost 4 bases to trimming and J lost 5 bases, with 12 bases between them. The CDR3 covers 14 residues. In DNA form, the CDR3 reads TGTGCCAGCAGTTCCTCGCGGATCAACAATGAGCAGTTCTTC. It is translated as CASSSSRINNEQFF.

The chain couples TRBV15 to TRBJ2-5; D possibly corresponds to TRBD1 (5 bases). Germline-derived CDR1 and CDR2 are LNHNV and YYDKDF (reference sequence). CDR3 length: 15 amino acids. The V and J ends lost 0 bases and 5 bases respectively, with 13 bases between them. The CDR3 nucleotides read TGTGCCACCAGCAGAGACGTCCTCCAGGGCGAGACCCAGTACTTC. Translating gives CATSRDVLQGETQYF. Drawing the rest from reference TRBV15 and TRBJ2-5, the complete variable domain is DAMVIQNPRYQVTQFGKPVTLSCSQTLNHNVMYWYQQKSSQAPKLLFHYYDKDFNNEADTPDNFQSRRPNTSFCFLDIRSPGLGDTAMYLCATSRDVLQGETQYFGPGTRLLVL.

This clonotype has at least ten counts. The chain recombines TRBV5-1 with TRBJ1-5; 9 positions match TRBD1. Trimming removed 4 bases from V and 6 bases from J; junction bases left unmatched: 8. The CDR3 extends over 15 amino acids. CDR1 SGHRS and CDR2 YFSETQ come from the germline V gene. CDR3 nucleotides: TGCGCCAGCAGCCCGACAGGGACAGGGAGTCAGCCCCAGCATTTT. The encoded protein is CASSPTGTGSQPQHF.

This clonotype was seen ten or more times. The V and J genes are TRBV6-1 and TRBJ2-3; 9 bases fit TRBD1. The CDR3 has 16 residues. Trimming took 6 bases from V and 2 from J; bases not matched to a gene: 9. Germline V CDR1 and CDR2: MNHNS, SASEGT. DNA for the CDR3: TGTGCCAGCAGCTCCTGGACAGGGGTAAACACAGATACGCAGTATTTT. Its protein product is CASSSWTGVNTDTQYF.

The chain employs TRBV14 and TRBJ2-1; TRBD1 is a possible D gene (6 bases). The CDR3 length is 15 residues. Per germline, CDR1 SGHDN and CDR2 FVKESK. V gave up 1 base and J gave up 2 bases, with 9 bases separating them. The CDR3 region has the DNA TGTGCCAGCAGCCAAGCAGGGGAACCCTACAATGAGCAGTTCTTC. Translating gives CASSQAGEPYNEQFF.

This chain uses TRBV5-1 with TRBJ2-3; D remains unclear. CDR1 SGHRS and CDR2 YFSETQ come from the germline V gene. V was clipped by 6 bases and J by 0 bases, with 17 bases between them. This CDR3 has 16 residues. The CDR3 here is CASTSTPPPSTDTQYF. The CDR3 DNA reads TGCGCCAGCACCAGTACTCCCCCTCCTAGCACAGATACGCAGTATTTT.

This clonotype was seen repeatedly, ten times or more. The chain combines TRBV28 with TRBJ2-3; 9 bases match TRBD2. The CDR3 has 16 residues. Germline V CDR1 and CDR2: MDHEN, SYDVKM. V dropped 4 bases and J dropped 1; count of bases not matched to a gene: 6. The CDR3 DNA sequence: TGTGCCAGCAGTTCCAGTGTAGCGGGGGGCACAGATACGCAGTATTTT. Residues: CASSSSVAGGTDTQYF.

This clonotype was counted ten times or more. The V call is TRBV20-1, the J call TRBJ2-2, with TRBD2 matching over 8 bases. V shed 0 bases, J shed 2 bases, and the junction held 5 bases outside the gene matches. Germline CDR1 and CDR2: DFQATT and SNEGSKA (reference sequence). CDR3 size: 16 residues. CDR3 residues: CSARDSWTSNTGELFF. The CDR3 nucleotides are TGCAGTGCTAGAGATTCCTGGACTAGCAACACCGGGGAGCTGTTTTTT.